The TCR beta chain under discussion was sequenced for a study of early T cells in non-severe SARS-CoV-2 infection. Study in general: The authors sequenced bulk RNA from unsorted whole blood, leaving chains unpaired.

Germline V gene sequence: CDR1 SGHRS, CDR2 YFSETQ. The CDR3 totals 13 residues. Trimming left V 2 bases short and J 12 bases short, with 15 bases between. Unique molecular identifiers were attached to individual cDNA molecules. TCRdb redid the calling of the 5' RACE reads with MiXCR, one entry per CDR3 protein. Of around 60,000 distinct CDR3 sequences in the sample, roughly a tenth were seen once. The rearrangement joins TRBV5-1 to TRBJ2-1; D remains ambiguous. The clonotype was recovered from an adult who was a healthcare worker with PCR-confirmed SARS-CoV-2 infection or an uninfected control (not recorded which). The sample was whole blood. In DNA, the CDR3 is TGCGCCAGCAGCTTATCCGAGGCGTTGGGGCAGTTCTTC. Translation gives CASSLSEALGQFF. The variable domain in full, with the rest retrieved from reference TRBV5-1 and TRBJ2-1, is KAGVTQTPRYLIKTRGQQVTLSCSPISGHRSVSWYQQTPGQGLQFLFEYFSETQRNKGNFPGRFSGRQFSNSRSEMNVSTLELGDSALYLCASSLSEALGQFFGPGTRLTVL.